A single TCR beta chain is shown here with its context. Its antigen is still unknown. This sample was taken from a study of T cells in Graves' hyperthyroidism and ophthalmopathy. As for the study in general: Prior to any treatment, at the point of initial diagnosis, peripheral blood was collected.

Amplified TCR beta CDR3 regions derived from RNA transcripts. TCR CDR3 underwent first-round RT-PCR with the HTBI primer set. TCRdb re-called the multiplex PCR reads through MiXCR, storing one row per CDR3 protein. The sample shows hundreds of thousands of distinct CDR3 sequences, about 38% of them seen only once. Overall study results and limits: Also found in blood were most expanded thyroid clonotypes above 0.001.

The CDR3 has 13 amino acids. Germline V CDR1 and CDR2: DFQATT, SNEGSKA (reference sequence). V was trimmed by 0 bases and J by 7 bases, leaving 9 bases between them. The sequenced sample consisted of blood. The TCR sequence derives from a man between 18 and 29 years old with Graves' hyperthyroidism. The rearrangement joins TRBV20-1 to TRBJ1-4; no clear D. CDR3 nucleotide sequence: TGCAGTGCTAGAGAGGAGCCGGGTGAAAAACTGTTTTTT. Its protein product is CSAREEPGEKLFF.